This TCR beta chain is from a study of shared clonotypes between healthy human individuals. Turning to the study itself: CD8 memory received one plate per donor, CD8 naive two, CD4 memory three and CD4 naive three. Study outcomes and limitations: Even with large depth, rarefaction showed that sorted-subset sequencing was incomplete.

Note on this clone: What it recognizes is unknown.

The V end lost 3 bases, the J end lost 4 bases, and 15 bases lay between the germline ends. Germline V CDR1 and CDR2: MNHEY, SMNVEV (reference sequence). The CDR3 has 15 residues. How the authors handled the data: ImmunoSEQ supplied junction-only sequences lacking quality scores, so filtering was different. Using immunoSEQ multiplex PCR, the repertoire was profiled, and TCRdb retains in-frame clones only, with some absent. V, J and clone size were drawn from that table, and D and trimming were deduced from the DNA. The profile shows hundreds of thousands of clones, approximately 96% of them singletons. Positively selected for CCR7, the CD45RO-negative cells used as naive CD8 cells excluded terminally differentiated effector memory CD45RA+ cells.

The gene calls are TRBV27 and TRBJ1-1; possible D gene TRBD1, 6 bases. The sample comprised naive CD8+ T cells sorted from blood. This receptor was obtained from a woman aged 25 to 39 in good health. The CDR3 sequence: CASSFRGALATEAFF. For the CDR3, the DNA is TGTGCCAGCAGTTTCCGGGGGGCTTTGGCCACTGAAGCTTTCTTT.